Listed below are T cell receptor beta chains from one sample, sequenced in a study of blood T cell repertoires in COVID-19. Clones were read by immunoSEQ multiplex PCR, and TCRdb kept only the in-frame ones, dropping some. The sample carries about 270,000 clones, roughly 86% recorded once. Material for sequencing was PBMCs or T cells enriched from blood (not recorded which). These receptors were collected from a woman between 18 and 29 years old who had recovered from COVID-19. The CDR3 runs from the conserved cysteine through the conserved F or W. Each record gives: J gene, V gene, D gene, clone size, CDR3 protein, CDR3 DNA. The D gene is left open where the match is weak. Clone size, where shown, is once, few, many, or a class for clones that have expanded.

TRBJ1-4 TRBV27 TRBD1 - CASSPYRGEKLFF TGTGCCAGCAGTCCATACAGGGGTGAAAAACTGTTTTTT
TRBJ2-3 TRBV14 - - CASSQDMWRGRTDTQYF TGTGCCAGCAGCCAAGACATGTGGCGGGGCCGTACAGATACGCAGTATTTT
TRBJ2-1 TRBV6-5 TRBD1 - CASSWGQYNEQFF TGTGCCAGCAGTTGGGGACAGTACAATGAGCAGTTCTTC
TRBJ1-2 TRBV4-3 - once CASSQEAGLDYGYTF TGCGCCAGCAGCCAAGAGGCAGGGCTTGACTATGGCTACACCTTC
TRBJ2-5 TRBV6-5 TRBD2 - CASSTPGGPQETQYF TGTGCCAGCAGTACCCCGGGAGGGCCCCAAGAGACCCAGTACTTC
TRBJ1-4 TRBV2 TRBD1 - CASSGTGIEKLFF TGTGCCAGCAGCGGGACAGGGATTGAAAAACTGTTTTTT
TRBJ2-5 TRBV7-2 - few CASSLFRDQETQYF TGTGCCAGCAGCCTCTTCCGGGACCAAGAGACCCAGTACTTC
TRBJ1-4 TRBV10-3 - - CAISDRGGEKLFF TGTGCCATCAGTGACCGAGGGGGTGAAAAACTGTTTTTT
TRBJ1-1 TRBV4-3 TRBD1 - CASSQRYRGVNTEAFF TGCGCCAGCAGCCAGAGGTACAGGGGAGTGAACACTGAAGCTTTCTTT
TRBJ2-7 TRBV27 TRBD2 - CASSLLSGFAYEQYF TGTGCCAGCAGTCTCCTTAGCGGGTTCGCCTACGAGCAGTACTTC
TRBJ1-2 TRBV20-1 TRBD1 - CSASRTGGDRGYTF TGCAGTGCTAGTCGGACAGGTGGGGATCGCGGCTACACCTTC
TRBJ1-1 TRBV7-3 - - CASSLGQVGTEAFF TGTGCCAGCAGCTTAGGCCAGGTCGGCACTGAAGCTTTCTTT
TRBJ1-5 TRBV30 TRBD1 once CAWKIKDRGNQPQHF TGTGCCTGGAAAATTAAGGACAGGGGCAATCAGCCCCAGCATTTT
TRBJ1-4 TRBV7-9 TRBD1 few CASSSGQDNEKLFF TGTGCCAGCAGTTCGGGACAGGATAATGAAAAACTGTTTTTT
TRBJ1-6 TRBV19 TRBD1 - CASILRTEPGQGWSSYNSPLHF TGTGCCAGTATACTTCGTACCGAGCCGGGACAGGGATGGAGCTCCTATAATTCACCCCTCCACTTT
TRBJ2-1 TRBV7-2 TRBD2 - CASTVPRGGGPNEQFF TGTGCCAGCACCGTCCCTCGGGGGGGCGGTCCTAATGAGCAGTTCTTC
TRBJ1-1 TRBV29-1 TRBD1 - CSVERWDRVRGTEAFF TGCAGCGTTGAAAGATGGGACAGGGTTCGCGGCACTGAAGCTTTCTTT
TRBJ2-4 TRBV13 TRBD2 - CASSLSGSYIQYF TGTGCCAGCAGCCTTAGCGGGAGTTACATTCAGTACTTC
TRBJ1-4 TRBV19 - once CASSITGVANEKLFF TGTGCCAGTAGTATAACGGGGGTAGCTAATGAAAAACTGTTTTTT
TRBJ2-7 TRBV10-3 TRBD1 - CAISESTGYIADEQYF TGTGCCATCAGTGAGTCGACAGGGTATATAGCTGACGAGCAGTACTTC
TRBJ2-2 TRBV7-3 - - CASSPEGYTGELFF TGTGCCAGCAGCCCGGAGGGCTACACCGGGGAGCTGTTTTTT
TRBJ2-3 TRBV25-1 TRBD1 - CASSEGVLGTGVVDTQYF TGTGCCAGCAGTGAAGGGGTTTTGGGGACAGGGGTGGTAGATACGCAGTATTTT
TRBJ1-2 TRBV3-1/TRBV3-2 TRBD1 - CASSQVGDRGAGNYGYTF TGTGCCAGCAGCCAAGTAGGGGACAGGGGCGCCGGTAACTATGGCTACACCTTC
TRBJ2-7 TRBV4-1 - few CASSQGRGSYEQYF TGCGCCAGCAGCCAAGGTCGGGGCTCCTACGAGCAGTACTTC
TRBJ1-2 TRBV14 - - CASSQDSGVWGYTF TGTGCCAGCAGCCAAGATTCGGGGGTATGGGGCTACACCTTC
TRBJ1-1 TRBV5-1 - - CASSLRGSGNTEAFF TGCGCCAGCAGCTTAAGGGGGTCGGGGAACACTGAAGCTTTCTTT
TRBJ1-5 TRBV12-5 TRBD1 - CASGGGGLGQPQHF TGTGCTAGTGGTGGAGGGGGCCTTGGGCAGCCCCAGCATTTT
TRBJ2-7 TRBV2 TRBD1 - CASSWQKTGPPYEQYF TGTGCCAGCAGTTGGCAGAAGACAGGGCCTCCCTACGAGCAGTACTTC
TRBJ1-5 TRBV10-3 TRBD1 - CAISEPGTGMNQPQHF TGTGCCATCAGTGAGCCAGGGACAGGGATGAATCAGCCCCAGCATTTT
TRBJ2-5 TRBV24-1 TRBD1 - CATSEGTGDQETQYF TGTGCCACCAGTGAGGGAACAGGGGACCAAGAGACCCAGTACTTC
TRBJ1-2 TRBV13 TRBD1 - CASTPGQEANYGYTF TGTGCCAGCACACCCGGACAGGAAGCTAACTATGGCTACACCTTC
TRBJ1-2 TRBV19 - - CASSPPLGAGLMNYGYTF TGTGCCAGTAGTCCCCCTTTGGGGGCCGGCCTTATGAACTATGGCTACACCTTC
TRBJ1-3 TRBV7-9 TRBD1 - CASSSTGDPDTIYF TGTGCCAGCAGCTCCACAGGGGACCCGGACACCATATATTTT
TRBJ2-7 TRBV7-2 TRBD2 - CASSSVFGGRDRQYF TGTGCCAGCAGCTCCGTCTTCGGGGGGAGAGATCGGCAGTACTTC
TRBJ1-1 TRBV29-1 - - CSVERGPEAFF TGCAGCGTTGAGCGGGGCCCGGAAGCTTTCTTT
TRBJ1-4 TRBV7-9 TRBD1 - CASSSWTGGNEKLFF TGTGCCAGCAGCTCCTGGACAGGGGGAAACGAAAAACTGTTTTTT
TRBJ1-6 TRBV7-2 - - CASSLPGGEDSPLHF TGTGCCAGCAGCTTACCGGGGGGGGAGGATTCACCCCTCCACTTT
TRBJ2-1 TRBV3-1/TRBV3-2 TRBD2 - CASSPGLAGSSYNEQFF TGTGCCAGCAGCCCCGGACTAGCGGGGAGCTCCTACAATGAGCAGTTCTTC
TRBJ2-1 TRBV18 TRBD1 - CASSRGTGKAGSPNEQFF TGTGCCAGCTCACGCGGGACAGGGAAAGCGGGTTCACCCAATGAGCAGTTCTTC
TRBJ1-2 TRBV11-2 - - CASTYGWGVGGYTF TGTGCCAGCACCTATGGTTGGGGCGTGGGCGGCTACACCTTC
TRBJ2-5 TRBV4-1 - - CASSPRTRGAETQYF TGCGCCAGCAGTCCTAGGACTAGGGGGGCCGAGACCCAGTACTTC
TRBJ1-1 TRBV5-1 - few CASSPGEQGRNTEAFF TGCGCCAGCAGCCCGGGTGAACAGGGACGCAACACTGAAGCTTTCTTT
TRBJ1-2 TRBV24-1 TRBD1 - CATSDRTGVGYTF TGTGCCACCAGTGATCGGACAGGGGTCGGCTACACCTTC
TRBJ1-2 TRBV6-5 - once CASSPGWDGYTF TGTGCCAGCAGCCCGGGTTGGGATGGCTACACCTTC
TRBJ2-3 TRBV11-3 - - CASSLSDEAPTQYF TGTGCCAGCAGCTTAAGTGACGAGGCACCCACGCAGTATTTT
TRBJ2-5 TRBV6-2/TRBV6-3 - - CASSGGIRFLAKETQYF TGTGCCAGCAGTGGGGGGATCCGATTCCTAGCGAAGGAGACCCAGTACTTC
TRBJ2-1 TRBV15 - - CATSRGPLGGSRPPSYNEQFF TGTGCCACCAGCAGAGGTCCTCTCGGGGGATCCAGGCCACCCTCCTACAATGAGCAGTTCTTC
TRBJ2-3 TRBV7-6 - - CASSLVLGSTDTQYF TGTGCCAGCAGCTTAGTTCTCGGTAGCACAGATACGCAGTATTTT
TRBJ1-2 TRBV11-1 TRBD1 - CASSVVPGQGGFNF TGTGCCAGCAGCGTCGTCCCAGGACAGGGGGGCTTCAACTTC
TRBJ1-2 TRBV10-2 - - CASSDPTDYYGYTF TGCGCCAGCAGTGACCCGACAGACTACTATGGCTACACCTTC